The T cell receptor (beta chain) under discussion was sequenced for a study of human T cells and chemical hapten exposure. Time point denoted: patch test 1, 2 weeks after DPC sensitization. As for treatment: therapeutic diphenylcyclopropenone sensitization with weekly scalp DPC. One entry per CDR3 protein results from TCRdb running MiXCR on the RACE reads. The sample lists roughly 70,000 distinct CDR3 sequences, more than 30% seen once, with about 9.6% in the top ten. This clonotype appeared a few times. This CDR3 region has 13 residues. V lost 0 bases and J lost 2, with 4 bases in between. Germline V CDR1 and CDR2: MNHNY, SVGAGI (reference sequence).

The sequence was obtained from a man aged 35-49 years with alopecia areata. Some clones in this sample may be carry-over from other donors' samples. J is TRBJ1-1 and V is TRBV6-6; no definite D call. The source material was whole blood, sampled in connection with sensitization to the hapten diphenylcyclopropenone (DPC). This chain's CDR3 is CASSYSENTEAFF. The DNA of the CDR3 is TGTGCCAGCAGTTACTCGGAAAACACTGAAGCTTTCTTT.